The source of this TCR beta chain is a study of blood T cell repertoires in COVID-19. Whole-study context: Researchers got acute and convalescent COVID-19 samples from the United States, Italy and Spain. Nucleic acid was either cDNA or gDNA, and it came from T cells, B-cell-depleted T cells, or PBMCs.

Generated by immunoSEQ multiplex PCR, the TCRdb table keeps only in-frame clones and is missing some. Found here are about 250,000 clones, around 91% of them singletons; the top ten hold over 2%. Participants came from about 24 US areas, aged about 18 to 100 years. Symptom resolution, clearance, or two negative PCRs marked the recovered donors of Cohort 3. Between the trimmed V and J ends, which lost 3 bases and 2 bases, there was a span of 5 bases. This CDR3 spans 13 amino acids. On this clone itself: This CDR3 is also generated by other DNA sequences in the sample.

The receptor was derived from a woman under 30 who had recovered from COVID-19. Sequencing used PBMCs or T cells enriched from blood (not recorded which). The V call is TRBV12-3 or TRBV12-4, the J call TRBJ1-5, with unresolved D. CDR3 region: CASSLAGNQPQHF. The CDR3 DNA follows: TGTGCCAGCAGTTTGGCAGGCAATCAGCCCCAGCATTTT.